This record covers a single T cell receptor beta chain. Its antigen is currently unknown. This entry belongs to a study of human thymus T cells. Genomic DNA was extracted from every available blood leukocyte. Study-wide points: The authors found apparently biased V and J gene usage in thymic and blood repertoires.

Only in-frame clones appear in the TCRdb table, and some are missing; sequencing was by immunoSEQ multiplex PCR. This table holds tens of thousands of clones, about 94% found once. CDR1 and CDR2 (germline): LNHDA, SQIVND (reference sequence). The CDR3 runs 16 residues. V was shortened by 5 bases and J by 5 bases, with 18 bases between the two germline ends. Sequencing was done on a sample of blood. The TCR originated in a boy under two years old with a congenital heart defect but otherwise immunologically healthy. The chain recombines TRBV19 with TRBJ1-4; the D is unclear. CDR3 residues: CASSYLIAGKNEKLFF. The CDR3 DNA reads TGTGCCAGTAGTTACCTTATCGCAGGCAAGAATGAAAAACTGTTTTTT.